This T cell receptor beta chain stems from a study of beta chain features in type 1 diabetes. Since all of the isolated RNA was reverse transcribed, expressed TCRB transcripts were what got sequenced. Libraries were prepared by immunoSEQ multiplex PCR; TCRdb keeps only in-frame clonotypes and omits some of them. Of 970,000 or so clones detected, about a sixth appear once; the ten largest clones hold about 0.02%. The length of the CDR3 is 20 residues. With 0 bases removed from V and 2 bases from J, the gap between germline ends came to 22 bases. The germline V gene encodes CDR1 LGHNA and CDR2 YSLEER. Material for sequencing was naive CD4+ T cells from blood. V and J are TRBV4-3 and TRBJ2-2; D is perhaps TRBD1 (5 bases). This sequence was found in a woman between 18 and 29 years old in good health. The CDR3 coding sequence is TGCGCCAGCAGCCAAGATTTACTACCCCACATCAGGGCAAACACCGGGGAGCTGTTTTTT. Protein sequence: CASSQDLLPHIRANTGELFF.